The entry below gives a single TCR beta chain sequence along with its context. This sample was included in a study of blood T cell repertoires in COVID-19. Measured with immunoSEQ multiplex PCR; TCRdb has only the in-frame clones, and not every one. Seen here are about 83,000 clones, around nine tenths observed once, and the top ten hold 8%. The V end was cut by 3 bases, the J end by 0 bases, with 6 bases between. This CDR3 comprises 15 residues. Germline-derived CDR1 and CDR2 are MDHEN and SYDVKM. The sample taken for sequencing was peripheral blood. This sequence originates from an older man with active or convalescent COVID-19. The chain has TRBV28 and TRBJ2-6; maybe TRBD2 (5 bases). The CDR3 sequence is CASSFEGSGANVLTF. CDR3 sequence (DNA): TGTGCCAGCAGTTTCGAGGGCTCTGGGGCCAACGTCCTGACTTTC. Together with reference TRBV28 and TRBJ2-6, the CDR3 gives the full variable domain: DVKVTQSSRYLVKRTGEKVFLECVQDMDHENMFWYRQDPGLGLRLIYFSYDVKMKEKGDIPEGYSVSREKKERFSLILESASTNQTSMYLCASSFEGSGANVLTFGAGSRLTVL.